This TCR beta chain was recorded in a study of T cells in Graves' hyperthyroidism and ophthalmopathy. Broader study findings: Blood also carried most thyroid clonotypes expanded above 0.001.

Points on this clonotype: Its antigen is unknown.

This CDR3 has 14 residues. Germline CDR1 reads SGHVS; CDR2 reads FQNEAQ. Trimming stripped 3 bases from V and 4 bases from J, with 13 bases between. A NOSPECS grade of at least 4, a Clinical Activity Score of at least 3 and duration under 3 months were recorded in ophthalmopathy patients. Researchers took RNA transcripts and amplified the TCR beta CDR3 regions from them. Primed by the HTBI set, a first-round RT-PCR was run on the TCR CDR3. Each CDR3 protein gets one entry after TCRdb re-called the multiplex PCR reads with MiXCR. This repertoire shows 640,000 or so distinct CDR3 sequences, over 12% found once; its top ten account for around 4.5%.

The sequenced material came from blood. The rearrangement joins TRBV7-8 to TRBJ2-7; a weak D match, TRBD2 (5 bases). The receptor was isolated from a woman aged 40 to 50 with Graves' ophthalmopathy. The CDR3 DNA reads TGTGCCAGCAGCTTCCTCGGGATTATTTACGAGCAGTACTTC. Protein product: CASSFLGIIYEQYF.